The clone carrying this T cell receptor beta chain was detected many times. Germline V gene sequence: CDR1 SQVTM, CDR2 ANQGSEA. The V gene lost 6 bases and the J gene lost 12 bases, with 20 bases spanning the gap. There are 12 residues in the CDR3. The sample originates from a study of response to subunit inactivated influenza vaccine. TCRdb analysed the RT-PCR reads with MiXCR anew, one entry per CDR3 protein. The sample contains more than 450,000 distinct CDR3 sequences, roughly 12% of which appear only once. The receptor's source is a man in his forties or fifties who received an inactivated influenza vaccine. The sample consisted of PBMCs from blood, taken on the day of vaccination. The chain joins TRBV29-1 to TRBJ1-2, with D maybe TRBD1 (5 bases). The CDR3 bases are TGCAGCGTGGAAATCGGGTCAAGGGGACACACCTTC. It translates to CSVEIGSRGHTF.